Listed below are T cell receptor beta chains from one sample, sequenced in a study of tumor and adjacent non-tumor tissue in lung cancer. From the multiplex PCR reads, TCRdb called clonotypes with MiXCR, one entry per CDR3 protein. The sample gives nearly 50,000 distinct CDR3 sequences, around 60% of which show up once; approximately 31% is in the top ten. The sequenced material came from distant non-tumor lung tissue. Receptor source: a woman in her seventies with non-small cell lung cancer. Each CDR3 is given with its conserved first and last residue. The D gene is left open where the match is weak. Where a row states a size, it is once, few, many or the class of an expanded clone; other rows omit it.

D | J | size | V | DNA | CDR3
NA | TRBJ2-7 | NA | TRBV2 | TGTTCCAGCACCCCAATTCCGGGGGTGAACTACGAGCAGTACTTC | CSSTPIPGVNYEQYF
NA | TRBJ1-1 | few | TRBV29-1 | TGCAGAGCCCACAGGATCACTGGAGCTTTCTTT | CRAHRITGAFF
NA | TRBJ2-3 | many | TRBV30 | TGTGCCTGGAGTCGATCGGGGGTCCCGCAGTATTTT | CAWSRSGVPQYF
NA | TRBJ1-1 | NA | TRBV28 | TGTGCCAACAGTGAACAGGTGAACACTGAAGTTTTCTTT | CANSEQVNTEVFF
NA | TRBJ2-5 | many | TRBV30 | TGTGCCTGGAGTCCATTCGGGGGCGCGTTCCTGCCGATTCAAGAGACCCAGTACTTC | CAWSPFGGAFLPIQETQYF
NA | TRBJ2-5 | NA | TRBV6-9 | TGTGCTAGCAGTCACTCGCTTGGGGAGAGGGAAGAGACCCAATACTTC | CASSHSLGEREETQYF
TRBD1 | TRBJ1-3 | many | TRBV10-2 | TGCGCCAGCAAGTGGGACAGCGAAGGAAACACCATATATTTT | CASKWDSEGNTIYF
NA | TRBJ2-3 | NA | TRBV29-1 | TGCAGCGTTGCCGGCACAGATACGCAGTATTTT | CSVAGTDTQYF
NA | TRBJ2-6 | NA | TRBV10-3 | TGTACCATCAGTGGAGTTGATAAGGGCCCTGGGGCCAACGTCCTGACTTTC | CTISGVDKGPGANVLTF
NA | TRBJ2-5 | NA | TRBV6-5 | TGTGCCAGCAGTAACCCCTCGGGAGAAGGCAAAGAGACCCAATGCTTC | CASSNPSGEGKETQCF
NA | TRBJ2-7 | many | TRBV5-1 | TGCGCCAGCAGCTTAAATTCCTACGAGCAGTACTTC | CASSLNSYEQYF
NA | TRBJ2-1 | NA | TRBV20-1 | TGCAGTGCATTGGACGGGGCCTACAATGAGCAGTTCTTC | CSALDGAYNEQFF
NA | TRBJ2-7 | NA | TRBV4-2 | TGTACCAGCAGCCAAGAAGATGGGCAGTACTTC | CTSSQEDGQYF
NA | TRBJ1-1 | NA | TRBV28 | TGTGCCAGAAGTGAACAGGTGGACACTGAAGCTTTCTTT | CARSEQVDTEAFF
TRBD2 | TRBJ2-7 | NA | TRBV5-4 | TGTGCCAGCAGCTTGGGGGCTGGCGGGAGGGGGGTCTACGATCAGTACTTC | CASSLGAGGRGVYDQYF
NA | TRBJ1-4 | NA | TRBV4-2 | TGTTCCAGCAGCCAAGATTGGGAAAGTCAGGATGAAAAACTGTTTTTT | CSSSQDWESQDEKLFF
NA | TRBJ1-4 | NA | TRBV12-3/TRBV12-4 | TGTGCCAGCAGCCTGCTGGGGGCAACTAATGAAATACTGTTTTTT | CASSLLGATNEILFF
TRBD2 | TRBJ2-1 | NA | TRBV24-1 | TGTGCCACCAGTGACCCTGACTATAGCGGGAGGCCCTACAATGGACAGTTCTTC | CATSDPDYSGRPYNGQFF
TRBD1 | TRBJ2-3 | NA | TRBV29-1 | TGCGGCGCCTCTATGGGACAGTTCACAGATACGCACTATTTT | CGASMGQFTDTHYF
NA | TRBJ2-5 | NA | TRBV11-2 | TGTGCTAGCAGCAGGGACACAACCCAAGAGACCCAGAACTTC | CASSRDTTQETQNF
NA | TRBJ1-1 | many | TRBV6-1 | TGTGCCAGCAGTGAAAAAGTGAACACTGAAGCTTTCTTT | CASSEKVNTEAFF
TRBD2 | TRBJ2-2 | NA | TRBV6-2/TRBV6-3 | TGTGCCAGAAGTTACCCCCTGGTGCAGCGGGAGACGGACGGTGAGCCGTTTTTT | CARSYPLVQRETDGEPFF
NA | TRBJ2-2 | many | TRBV2 | TGTGCCAGCAGTGAAAGATCTGGGTGGGCCGGGGAGCTGTTTTTT | CASSERSGWAGELFF
TRBD1 | TRBJ2-6 | NA | TRBV2 | TGTGCCAGCAGCTCTCAGGGGACAGGGGTCTCTACTGGGGCCAACGTCCTGACTTTC | CASSSQGTGVSTGANVLTF
NA | TRBJ2-5 | NA | TRBV6-2/TRBV6-3 | TGTGCCAGCAGACAGACGACATGGCTACAACGGGCCCAGTACTTC | CASRQTTWLQRAQYF
NA | TRBJ2-5 | many | TRBV5-1 | TGCGCCAGCAGCCTCCATCAGACCCAGTACTTC | CASSLHQTQYF
TRBD2 | TRBJ2-1 | many | TRBV29-1 | TGCAGCGTGGGACTAGCGGGAGAGATCTACAATGAGCAGTTCTTC | CSVGLAGEIYNEQFF
TRBD1 | TRBJ2-3 | many | TRBV7-8 | TGTGCCAGCAGGCAACAGGGGGCTCTCGCAGATACGCAGTATTTT | CASRQQGALADTQYF
NA | TRBJ2-2 | NA | TRBV24-1 | TGTGCCACCAGTGATATTGTGGTGACGGGTTTATTCGGGACCGGGGAGCTGTTTTTT | CATSDIVVTGLFGTGELFF
NA | TRBJ2-5 | NA | TRBV12-3/TRBV12-4 | TGTGCCAGCAGTTTAGTTATGGGCCAAGAGACCCAATACTTC | CASSLVMGQETQYF
NA | TRBJ2-7 | once | TRBV4-1 | TGCACCAGCAGCCCCCGGGACGATACCTACGAGCAGTACTTC | CTSSPRDDTYEQYF
NA | TRBJ1-2 | NA | TRBV30 | TGTGCCTGGAGAGCAGGCTGGGGCTATGGCTACACCTTC | CAWRAGWGYGYTF
NA | TRBJ2-3 | NA | TRBV4-1 | TGCGCCAGCATCCAAGATATTATCACAGATACGCAGTATTTT | CASIQDIITDTQYF
NA | TRBJ1-1 | many | TRBV11-3 | TGTGCCAGCAGCGACCGGGGGGACACTGGAGCTTTCTTT | CASSDRGDTGAFF
TRBD2 | TRBJ2-5 | NA | TRBV19 | TGTGCCAGTAGTCCAAGGACTAGCGTCGACCAAGAGACCCAGTACTTC | CASSPRTSVDQETQYF
TRBD1 | TRBJ1-6 | many | TRBV5-1 | TGCGCCAGCAGCCCGGGACAGGGGGCAAATTCACCCCTCCACTTT | CASSPGQGANSPLHF
NA | TRBJ2-5 | NA | TRBV20-1 | TGCGGTGCTAGTTATTTAACCGGGACCACTTTGGTGACCCAGTACTTC | CGASYLTGTTLVTQYF
NA | TRBJ2-1 | many | TRBV6-1 | TGTGCCAGCAGTAGCAGACCGGCGGAGGGATCAGGGGAGCAGTTCTTC | CASSSRPAEGSGEQFF
TRBD1 | TRBJ1-1 | NA | TRBV7-8 | TGTGTCAGCAGCTTAACGGGGGACAGGGAAGCTTTCTTT | CVSSLTGDREAFF
TRBD1 | TRBJ2-7 | NA | TRBV13 | TGTGCCAGCAGCTTGGAGGGACAGGATTGCGAGCAGTACTTC | CASSLEGQDCEQYF
TRBD1 | TRBJ1-2 | NA | TRBV6-1 | TGTGCCAACAGACAGGGGGCTATAGATGGCTACATCTTC | CANRQGAIDGYIF
TRBD2 | TRBJ2-1 | NA | TRBV6-5 | TGTGCCGGCACAGCTAGCGGGAGTTGGTACAATGAGCAGTTCTTT | CAGTASGSWYNEQFF
TRBD1 | TRBJ1-5 | many | TRBV30 | TGTGCCTGGAGTCTAACAGGGGATCAGCCCCAGCATTTT | CAWSLTGDQPQHF
NA | TRBJ2-6 | NA | TRBV6-5 | TGTGCCAGCAGTTACTGGATGGACTCTAGGGCCAACGTACTGACTTTC | CASSYWMDSRANVLTF
TRBD2 | TRBJ2-7 | NA | TRBV29-1 | TGCAGCGTTAACGCTAGCGGGAGGGTCGGTTCCTACGAGCAGTACTTC | CSVNASGRVGSYEQYF
TRBD1 | TRBJ2-2 | few | TRBV5-1 | TGCGCCAGCACCGTGACAGGGGGCGACACCGGGGAGCTGTTTTTT | CASTVTGGDTGELFF
NA | TRBJ2-1 | NA | TRBV14 | TGTGCCAGTAGCCAAGCGGGTAGCGGAGAGCAGTTCTTC | CASSQAGSGEQFF
NA | TRBJ2-1 | NA | TRBV11-3 | TGTGCCAGTAGCTTACACTACCACAACGAGCAGTTCTTC | CASSLHYHNEQFF